This T cell receptor (beta chain) appears in the sequencing data of a study of T-cell reconstitution after alpha-beta-depleted transplantation in children (dated by TCRdb to the mid-2010s). Regarding the study in general: The study quantitatively tracked T-cell immune reconstitution after TCRalphabeta/CD19-depleted allogeneic hematopoietic cell transplantation in children using TCR repertoire profiling. General study outcomes and caveats: The high TCRbeta diversity at day 60 in some patients was ascribed to recipient T cells and intrathymic progenitors that had survived conditioning. About two months after transplant, the apparently early recovery of alphabetaT-cell counts reportedly depended on just several hundred clones that had expanded rapidly and came from non-depleted graft cells. The frequencies of hyperexpanded clones fell over the following months, and after one year, T-cell counts and TCRbeta diversity were mostly attributed to newly produced T cells.

With regard to this clonotype: Its antigen is not yet known. It has no much larger one-base neighbor in the sample; base qualities were not kept.

The sample's treatment or condition label, decoded: allogeneic hematopoietic cell transplantation with graft depleted of TCRalphabeta T cells and CD19 B cells. The transplant recipients were children given TCRalphabeta/CD19-depleted allogeneic hematopoietic cell grafts. CDR1 and CDR2 were assigned from the germline V gene (reference sequence) as SGHKS and YYEKEE. The CDR3 contains 12 residues, cysteine and phenylalanine counted. Of the read, only the CDR3 DNA is kept; its 36 bases are in frame from base 1. The V and J ends are trimmed by 4 bases and 13 bases, leaving 18 bases between them. Library preparation used PCR. Sequenced using an Illumina HiSeq 2500. TCR library preparation used molecular barcoding, with unique molecular identifiers applied to normalize quantification of the TCRbeta repertoire. Starting from the raw public reads, TCRdb applied fastp trimming at Q25, assembled clones with MiXCR and retained in-frame beta chains. Records with the same CDR3 protein are collapsed into one entry carrying the most frequent genes and DNA. The sample records some 200,000 distinct CDR3 sequences, roughly 8.1% of which are singletons. Less than 40% of the sample belongs to the ten largest clones.

The receptor's source is a male patient aged 2 to 9 who had a stem cell transplant for acute myeloid leukemia, so the T cells may come from the graft donor. The specimen comprised PBMCs, mostly from graft donor cells, sampled 360 days after TCRalphabeta/CD19-depleted stem cell transplant. The V and J segments used are TRBV5-5 and TRBJ2-7; the D gene is not confidently resolved. CDR3 sequence: CASSRTPYEVYF. The DNA sequence is given as TGTGCCAGCAGCCGCACACCCTACGAGGTATACTTC. Reference TRBV5-5 and TRBJ2-7 genes cover what lies past the CDR3, so the full variable domain is DAGVTQSPTHLIKTRGQQVTLRCSPISGHKSVSWYQQVLGQGPQFIFQYYEKEERGRGNFPDRFSARQFPNYSSELNVNALLLGDSALYLCASSRTPYEVYFGPGTRLTVT.